This TCR beta chain comes out of a study of T-cell reconstitution after alpha-beta-depleted transplantation in children (dated by TCRdb to the mid-2010s). A note on the overall study: Using TCR repertoire profiling, the study quantitatively followed how T-cell immune reconstitution unfolded in children after TCRalphabeta/CD19-depleted allogeneic hematopoietic cell transplantation.

The protocol used for the library was PCR. Sequenced using an Illumina HiSeq 2500. TCR library preparation used molecular barcoding, with unique molecular identifiers applied to normalize quantification of the TCRbeta repertoire. TCRdb itself trimmed the public reads at Q25 with fastp, ran MiXCR and retained productive beta chains. Under each unique CDR3 protein, matching rows form one entry showing the most common genes and DNA. The sample includes approximately 400,000 distinct CDR3 sequences, with around 9.9% observed a single time. The ten largest clonotypes hold approximately 5% of the sample. This clonotype was seen a handful of times. Its antigen target is currently unknown. It has no much larger one-base neighbor in the sample; base qualities were not kept. The V and J ends are trimmed by 0 bases and 4 bases, leaving 12 bases between them. The CDR1 and CDR2 encoded by the germline V gene (reference sequence) are LGHDT and YNNKEL. Including cysteine and phenylalanine, the CDR3 has 16 amino acids. Solely the CDR3 DNA is kept, with 48 bases framed from the first base.

The sequence is built from TRBV3-1 and TRBJ1-4; the D gene cannot be resolved reliably. Source: PBMCs from the stem cell graft donor, taken from the stem cell graft. The sequence derives from a human donor who donated a stem cell graft to a child with acute myeloid leukemia. This receptor carries the CDR3 CASSQERKANNEKLFF. DNA sequence: TGTGCCAGCAGCCAAGAACGAAAAGCAAATAATGAAAAACTGTTTTTT. Extended through the reference TRBV3-1 and TRBJ1-4 proteins, this CDR3 yields the full variable domain: DTAVSQTPKYLVTQMGNDKSIKCEQNLGHDTMYWYKQDSKKFLKIMFSYNNKELIINETVPNRFSPKSPDKAHLNLHINSLELGDSAVYFCASSQERKANNEKLFFGSGTQLSVL.